The 22 T cell receptor beta chains in this list originate from one sample, sequenced in a study of OX40 agonist ivuxolimab in advanced cancers. The protocol was immunoSEQ multiplex PCR, while the TCRdb copy is restricted to in-frame clones and leaves out a portion. The data contain approximately 89,000 clones, roughly 90% of them singletons. The material was CD4+ or CD8+ T cells sorted from blood, obtained in a trial of the OX40 agonist ivuxolimab. All receptors derive from an adult with an advanced solid tumor such as melanoma, head and neck, liver or kidney cancer.

This clone was detected once. The chain uses TRBV19 and TRBJ2-1, with 11 bases lining up with TRBD2. The J segment lost 7 bases and the V segment lost 8 bases, leaving 10 bases of the junction unmatched. The germline gives CDR1 LNHDA, CDR2 SQIVND (reference sequence). The CDR3 extends over 15 amino acids. The CDR3 reads CASSLNLAGGNEQFF. CDR3 in DNA: TGTGCCAGTTCCCTCAACTTAGCGGGAGGGAATGAGCAGTTCTTC.

This clone was observed a single time. The chain has TRBV9 and TRBJ2-1; tentatively, D is TRBD2 (7 bases). Germline V gene lookup returns CDR1 SGDLS and CDR2 YYNGEE. V lost 4 bases and J 8 bases, leaving 19 bases between the germline ends. The CDR3 extends over 15 amino acids. The CDR3 sequence is CASSSTGGLWDEQFF. In DNA, the CDR3 is TGTGCCAGCAGCTCCACCGGGGGGCTTTGGGATGAGCAGTTCTTC.

This sequence joins TRBV4-3 and TRBJ2-2; D possibly uses TRBD1 or TRBD2 (5 bases each). CDR1 and CDR2 from the germline V gene are LGHNA and YSLEER. Trimming removed 3 bases at V and 5 bases at J, with 10 bases between. The CDR3 extends over 14 amino acids. The CDR3 here is CASSQDGATGELFF. CDR3 bases: TGCGCCAGCAGCCAGGACGGGGCTACCGGGGAGCTGTTTTTT.

CDR3 loop: CASSLEATDSYTQYF. The CDR3 bases are TGTGCCAGCAGCTTAGAGGCCACGGATTCGTATACGCAGTATTTT. The V call is TRBV7-2, the J call TRBJ2-3; the D is unclear. With 1 base removed from V and 7 bases from J, the gap between germline ends came to 15 bases. Germline V gives CDR1 SGHTA, CDR2 FQGNSA. The CDR3 covers 15 residues. Full variable domain (remainder filled in from reference TRBV7-2 and TRBJ2-3): GAGVSQSPSNKVTEKGKDVELRCDPISGHTALYWYRQSLGQGLEFLIYFQGNSAPDKSGLPSDRFSAERTGGSVSTLTIQRTQQEDSAVYLCASSLEATDSYTQYFGPGTRLTVL.

Only one count was recorded for this clone. The chain couples TRBV18 to TRBJ2-7; D might be TRBD1 (6 bases). Germline lookup yields CDR1 KGHSH and CDR2 LQKENI. Trimming took 3 bases from V and 6 from J, leaving 18 bases between them. This CDR3 spans 15 amino acids. CDR3 DNA sequence: TGTGCCAGCTCACCCTTGGACAGTGGGGGCGGCGAGCAGTACTTC. It specifies CASSPLDSGGGEQYF. Full variable domain (remainder filled in from reference TRBV18 and TRBJ2-7): NAGVMQNPRHLVRRRGQEARLRCSPMKGHSHVYWYRQLPEEGLKFMVYLQKENIIDESGMPKERFSAEFPKEGPSILRIQQVVRGDSAAYFCASSPLDSGGGEQYFGPGTRLTVT.

The CDR3 sequence is CASSEDSGNTIYF. The CDR3 DNA is TGTGCCAGCAGCGAAGACTCTGGAAACACCATATATTTT. The chain combines TRBV9 with TRBJ1-3; D uncertain. The CDR3 is 13 amino acids. From germline, CDR1 is SGDLS and CDR2 YYNGEE. V was clipped by 3 bases and J by 0 bases, with 4 bases between them.

The V gene is TRBV27, the J gene TRBJ2-2; D ambiguous. Per the germline V gene, CDR1 is MNHEY and CDR2 is SMNVEV (reference sequence). The V end lost 3 bases, the J end lost 1 base, and 6 bases lay between the germline ends. The CDR3 is 14 amino acids. CDR3 sequence: CASSFLWNTGELFF. CDR3 in DNA: TGTGCCAGCAGTTTCTTGTGGAACACCGGGGAGCTGTTTTTT.

The chain links TRBV7-2 to TRBJ2-3; D is unclear. CDR3 length: 14 residues. V lost 5 bases and J 3 bases, leaving 12 bases between the germline ends. CDR1 is SGHTA, CDR2 FQGNSA, per germline. The CDR3 loop reads CASSPARVTDTQYF. In nucleotides, the CDR3 is TGTGCCAGCAGCCCGGCCCGTGTAACAGATACGCAGTATTTT.

J is TRBJ1-1 and V is TRBV7-2; no reliable D call. The CDR3 is 12 residues long. Trimming removed 4 bases at V and 2 bases at J, with 5 bases between. From germline, CDR1 is SGHTA and CDR2 FQGNSA. CDR3 coding DNA: TGTGCCAGCAGCTCCGCCAACACTGAAGCTTTCTTT. Translation gives CASSSANTEAFF.

Turning to this clone: The sample contains more than one DNA sequence encoding this CDR3. The rearrangement joins TRBV5-1 to TRBJ2-7; D might be TRBD1 or TRBD2, each matching 6 bases. This CDR3 comprises 14 residues. With 0 bases removed from V and 6 bases from J, the gap between germline ends came to 13 bases. The germline V gene has CDR1 SGHRS and CDR2 YFSETQ. CDR3 bases: TGCGCCAGCAGCTTGGGGGGGGCAGGGTTCGAGCAGTACTTC. Its translation is CASSLGGAGFEQYF.

The chain links TRBV28 to TRBJ2-7; no clear D. CDR3 length equals 13 residues. Between the trimmed V and J ends, which lost 5 bases and 7 bases, there was a span of 15 bases. Germline V gene data show CDR1 as MDHEN and CDR2 as SYDVKM. For the CDR3, the DNA is TGTGCCAGCAGTCCTCGCCAAATAGATGAGCAGTACTTC. Translated: CASSPRQIDEQYF.

The chain uses TRBV2 and TRBJ1-2, with a possible D match to TRBD1 (6 bases). Trimming removed 2 bases at V and 8 bases at J, with 18 bases between. Germline-derived CDR1 and CDR2 are SNHLY and FYNNEI. This CDR3 comprises 15 residues. This CDR3 is CASSESGGDLGGYTF. The CDR3, as DNA: TGTGCCAGCAGTGAAAGCGGGGGCGATTTAGGAGGCTACACCTTC.

The V gene is TRBV6-5, the J gene TRBJ2-7, with 16 bases that match TRBD2. V shed 8 bases and J 5 bases; nucleotides not matched to a gene: 6. Germline CDR1 and CDR2: MNHEY and SVGAGI. The CDR3 contains 15 residues. CDR3 coding DNA: TGTGCCAGCGGGGGACTAGCGGGAGGGCGGAACGAGCAGTACTTC. It translates to CASGGLAGGRNEQYF.

CDR3 in DNA: TGTGCCAGTAGTACCCGGGACACCTACACCGGGGAGCTGTTTTTT. Its translation is CASSTRDTYTGELFF. This rearrangement joins TRBV19 to TRBJ2-2; possible D gene TRBD1, 6 bases. The germline V and J ends were trimmed by 4 bases and 3 bases, with 12 bases remaining between them. The CDR3 contains 15 residues. Germline V lookup: CDR1 LNHDA, CDR2 SQIVND (reference sequence).

The gene calls are TRBV4-3 and TRBJ2-1, with 7 positions matching TRBD2. The CDR3 totals 17 residues. Trimming removed 0 bases from V and 4 bases from J; junction bases left unmatched: 9. Germline V gene data show CDR1 as LGHNA and CDR2 as YSLEER. CDR3 nucleotides: TGCGCCAGCAGCCAAGAGGTAGCGGGCTTCACATACAATGAGCAGTTCTTC. Amino acids: CASSQEVAGFTYNEQFF.

CDR3 loop: CASSLATSGSHNEQFF. The CDR3 coding sequence is TGTGCCAGCAGCTTAGCGACTAGCGGGAGCCACAATGAGCAGTTCTTC. The chain carries TRBV7-6 and TRBJ2-1; TRBD2 agrees at 12 bases. This CDR3 is 16 amino acids long. Germline V CDR1 and CDR2: SGHVS, FNYEAQ. After removal of 0 bases from V and 5 bases from J, the junction contained 2 bases not matched to a gene. Full variable domain (remainder filled in from reference TRBV7-6 and TRBJ2-1): GAGVSQSPRYKVTKRGQDVALRCDPISGHVSLYWYRQALGQGPEFLTYFNYEAQQDKSGLPNDRFSAERPEGSISTLTIQRTEQRDSAMYRCASSLATSGSHNEQFFGPGTRLTVL.

The rearrangement uses TRBV5-6 and TRBJ1-5; tentatively, D is TRBD1 (6 bases). CDR1 is SGHDT, CDR2 YYEEEE, per germline. V shed 4 bases and J shed 11 bases, with 13 bases lying between them. The CDR3 spans 12 residues. CDR3: CASSAQDSTQHF. In DNA form, the CDR3 reads TGTGCCAGCAGCGCGCAGGACAGTACCCAGCATTTT.

The chain couples TRBV18 to TRBJ2-7; D possibly matches TRBD1 or TRBD2 (6 bases each). Between the trimmed V and J ends, which lost 2 bases and 5 bases, there was a span of 25 bases. Per germline, CDR1 KGHSH and CDR2 LQKENI. The CDR3 runs to 18 residues. CDR3 loop: CASSPGVEGGPIVDEQYF. The CDR3 DNA sequence: TGTGCCAGCTCACCAGGAGTAGAGGGGGGCCCAATTGTGGACGAGCAGTACTTC.

The J gene is TRBJ2-3, the V gene TRBV19; D may be TRBD2 (7 bases). The CDR3 has 16 residues. Germline CDR1 reads LNHDA; CDR2 reads SQIVND (reference sequence). V lost 7 bases and J lost 3, with 20 bases in between. The CDR3 here is CASNPAGARETDTQYF. CDR3 DNA sequence: TGTGCCAGTAATCCCGCGGGGGCCAGAGAGACAGATACGCAGTATTTT.

The V gene is TRBV27, the J gene TRBJ1-4; no clear D gene. The CDR3 spans 14 residues. Germline V gives CDR1 MNHEY, CDR2 SMNVEV (reference sequence). Trimming left V 6 bases short and J 5 bases short, with 13 bases between. The CDR3 region is CASSSSGSNEKLFF. DNA of the CDR3: TGTGCCAGCAGCTCCTCGGGTAGCAATGAAAAACTGTTTTTT.

The rearrangement joins TRBV5-5 to TRBJ1-1; tentative D call: TRBD1 (5 bases). Germline CDR1 and CDR2: SGHKS and YYEKEE (reference sequence). With 4 bases removed from V and 8 bases from J, the gap between germline ends came to 12 bases. This CDR3 has 12 residues. In DNA, the CDR3 is TGTGCCAGCAGCCAGGGCGGATTCGAAGCTTTCTTT. This sequence encodes CASSQGGFEAFF.

The chain carries TRBV6-6 and TRBJ2-7; 13 nucleotides align to TRBD2. This CDR3 has 15 amino acids. With V trimmed by 6 bases and J by 3 bases, 5 bases remained unmatched. CDR1 MNHNY and CDR2 SVGAGI come from the germline V gene (reference sequence). The chain's CDR3 is CASSPGLAGRYEQYF. Written as DNA, the CDR3 is TGTGCCAGCAGCCCGGGACTAGCGGGGCGCTACGAGCAGTACTTC.